This passage covers 20 T cell receptor beta chains from one sample sequenced in a study of blood T cells in healthy people across ages. Sample-barcoded 5' priming and a J-beta primer mix drove a second PCR of roughly 6 to 12 cycles. TCRdb independently ran MiXCR on the 5' RACE reads; one entry per CDR3 protein. This repertoire shows about 1.6 million distinct CDR3 sequences, about 31% found once; its top ten account for about 10%. Source material: blood. These receptors all come from a woman under 40 in good health.

The chain couples TRBV20-1 to TRBJ2-3; TRBD1 aligns across 8 bases. This CDR3 spans 18 amino acids. The V segment lost 1 base and the J segment 5 bases; nucleotides outside the gene matches: 17. From germline, CDR1 is DFQATT and CDR2 SNEGSKA (reference sequence). The CDR3 sequence: CSARVPPGQGKSLDTQYF. DNA for the CDR3: TGCAGTGCTAGAGTCCCTCCCGGACAGGGAAAATCTCTAGATACGCAGTATTTT.

The chain uses TRBV20-1 and TRBJ2-5; perhaps TRBD1 as D (6 bases). This CDR3 has 16 amino acids. Trimming took 0 bases from V and 1 from J, leaving 15 bases between them. Germline CDR1 is DFQATT and CDR2 is SNEGSKA (reference sequence). The CDR3 DNA is TGCAGTGCTAGAGATTGGGGGCTAGCCGTCCAAGAGACCCAGTACTTC. The encoded protein is CSARDWGLAVQETQYF.

The chain employs TRBV4-2 and TRBJ2-7; 11 bases fit TRBD2. The CDR3 spans 17 residues. Germline V gene lookup returns CDR1 LGHNA and CDR2 YNFKEQ. With 1 base clipped from V and 4 bases from J, the junction kept 9 bases outside the gene matches. The CDR3 here is CASSQVRLAGGVYEQYF. The CDR3 nucleotides read TGTGCCAGCAGCCAAGTACGTCTAGCGGGGGGTGTTTACGAGCAGTACTTC.

V usage is TRBV21-1 and J usage is TRBJ1-2; TRBD1 was called by the table and not checked on the DNA. TRBV21-1 is assigned pseudogene status. The CDR3 contains 15 residues. The CDR3 nucleotides are TGTGCCAGCAGCTCGCACACAGGGGTTTATTATGGCTACACCTTC. Translated: CASSSHTGVYYGYTF.

The chain joins TRBV4-2 to TRBJ2-3, with D possibly being TRBD2 (5 bases). This CDR3 is 14 amino acids long. Germline V lookup: CDR1 LGHNA, CDR2 YNFKEQ. The V and J ends lost 0 bases and 6 bases respectively, with 10 bases between them. Written as DNA, the CDR3 is TGTGCCAGCAGCCAAGATGGTAGCGTGGATACGCAGTATTTT. Its translation is CASSQDGSVDTQYF.

The V call is TRBV5-6, the J call TRBJ1-1; tentatively, D is TRBD1 (5 bases). The CDR3 spans 13 residues. The V gene lost 4 bases and the J gene lost 3 bases, with 10 bases spanning the gap. Germline V gene sequence: CDR1 SGHDT, CDR2 YYEEEE. The CDR3 DNA is TGTGCCAGCAGCCGGGGCGGGTACACTGAAGCTTTCTTT. This gives the protein CASSRGGYTEAFF. Full variable domain (outside the CDR3, taken from reference TRBV5-6 and TRBJ1-1): DAGVTQSPTHLIKTRGQQVTLRCSPKSGHDTVSWYQQALGQGPQFIFQYYEEEERQRGNFPDRFSGHQFPNYSSELNVNALLLGDSALYLCASSRGGYTEAFFGQGTRLTVV.

This chain links TRBV2 with TRBJ2-7, with TRBD1 as a possible D gene (6 bases). CDR3 size: 13 residues. Deletions cut 6 bases from V and 2 bases from J, with 11 bases between. Per germline, CDR1 SNHLY and CDR2 FYNNEI. CDR3 in DNA: TGTGCCAGCAGAGGACAGTCTACCTACGAGCAGTACTTC. The encoded protein is CASRGQSTYEQYF.

This CDR3 reads CASSLGRASGREYF. The CDR3 DNA reads TGTGCCAGCAGTTTAGGTCGGGCGAGCGGGAGGGAGTACTTC. The chain employs TRBV28 and TRBJ2-7; 10 bases are shared with TRBD2. Germline loops: CDR1 MDHEN, CDR2 SYDVKM. The CDR3 runs to 14 residues. Trimming removed 2 bases from V and 11 bases from J; junction bases left unmatched: 9.

The chain employs TRBV19 and TRBJ2-7, with unresolved D. Germline CDR1 reads LNHDA; CDR2 reads SQIVND (reference sequence). V was pared by 4 bases and J by 3 bases, with 7 bases between. This CDR3 spans 12 amino acids. Here the CDR3 DNA reads TGTGCCAGTAGTAGGAACGACTACGAGCAGTACTTC. Protein sequence: CASSRNDYEQYF. Together with reference TRBV19 and TRBJ2-7, the CDR3 gives the full variable domain: DGGITQSPKYLFRKEGQNVTLSCEQNLNHDAMYWYRQDPGQGLRLIYYSQIVNDFQKGDIAEGYSVSREKKESFPLTVTSAQKNPTAFYLCASSRNDYEQYFGPGTRLTVT.

V usage is TRBV18 and J usage is TRBJ1-2; 10 bases align to TRBD1. Germline CDR1 is KGHSH and CDR2 is LQKENI. The CDR3 runs to 15 residues. V lost 3 bases, J lost 8 bases, and 9 bases stayed unmatched. CDR3 bases: TGTGCCAGCTCACCGGGACAGGGGTTGGCTCGGGGCTACACCTTC. Translated, it gives CASSPGQGLARGYTF.

The V and J genes are TRBV30 and TRBJ2-1; perhaps TRBD2 as D (5 bases). CDR1 and CDR2 from the germline V gene are GTSNPN and SVGIG (reference sequence). This CDR3 region has 15 residues. Deletions cut 5 bases from V and 9 bases from J, with 23 bases between. In nucleotides, the CDR3 is TGTGCCTGGGGTGGACTTAACGCACTCCGAGGTGAGCAGTTCTTC. This sequence encodes CAWGGLNALRGEQFF.

The J gene is TRBJ2-1, the V gene TRBV4-2; 9 bases map to TRBD2. Looked up from germline, CDR1 is LGHNA and CDR2 is YNFKEQ. The CDR3 is 16 residues long. J was trimmed by 4 bases and V by 0 bases; bases with no gene match: 4. For the CDR3, the DNA is TGTGCCAGCAGCCAAGATTCGGCGGGGGGGTACAATGAGCAGTTCTTC. As protein: CASSQDSAGGYNEQFF.

This clonotype has at least ten counts. The CDR3 region is CASRGSVGYTF. In nucleotides, the CDR3 is TGTGCCAGCAGAGGGTCCGTTGGCTACACCTTC. The rearrangement uses TRBV2 and TRBJ1-2; D is uncertain. CDR3 length equals 11 residues. Looked up from germline, CDR1 is SNHLY and CDR2 is FYNNEI. Trimming shortened V by 6 bases and J by 7 bases, and 9 bases separated the two germline ends.

This clonotype occurred a few times. Here the CDR3 reads CASSLAWGTDEQYF. CDR3 sequence (DNA): TGCGCCAGCAGCTTGGCCTGGGGAACGGACGAGCAGTACTTC. The V gene is TRBV5-1, the J gene TRBJ2-7; unclear D gene. The CDR3 is 14 residues long. Germline CDR1 SGHRS, CDR2 YFSETQ. V lost 0 bases, J lost 5 bases, and 12 bases lay in between.

V usage is TRBV6-6 and J usage is TRBJ1-2, with D perhaps matching TRBD1 (6 bases). Trimming took 4 bases from V and 0 from J, leaving 18 bases between them. CDR1 is MNHNY and CDR2 is SVGAGI in the germline V gene (reference sequence). This CDR3 has 17 residues. This CDR3 is CASSSPIGDKANYGYTF. The CDR3 DNA reads TGTGCCAGCAGTTCCCCCATTGGGGACAAAGCTAACTATGGCTACACCTTC.

The rearrangement links TRBV4-1 to TRBJ2-2; TRBD2 matches 10 bases. Looked up from germline, CDR1 is MGHRA and CDR2 is YSYEKL. The CDR3 spans 19 residues. V shed 5 bases and J 0 bases; nucleotides not matched to a gene: 12. The CDR3 DNA reads as TGCGCCAGCAGCAAGGGAGTAGCGGGAGGTATCGCGAACACCGGGGAGCTGTTTTTT. Its translation is CASSKGVAGGIANTGELFF.

This chain connects TRBV20-1 to TRBJ1-5; D unresolved. CDR3 length: 15 residues. V lost 0 bases and J 1 base, leaving 10 bases between the germline ends. CDR1 and CDR2 (germline): DFQATT, SNEGSKA (reference sequence). CDR3 DNA sequence: TGCAGTGCTAGAGATCTAGGACGGAGCAATCAGCCCCAGCATTTT. Translated, it gives CSARDLGRSNQPQHF.

This clonotype has ten or more counts. A read error may produce the germline difference seen at one junction end. The chain combines TRBV27 with TRBJ2-7; TRBD2 is a possible D gene (6 bases). Germline V gene lookup returns CDR1 MNHEY and CDR2 SMNVEV (reference sequence). The CDR3 contains 14 residues. The CDR3: CASSLSAGSYEQYF. The CDR3 region has the DNA TGCGCCAGCAGCCTCTCCGCGGGAAGCTACGAGCAGTACTTC.

This clonotype was observed once. The chain combines TRBV5-1 with TRBJ1-6; D gene ambiguous. Trimming pared 4 bases from V and 8 bases from J, leaving 16 bases between. Germline values: CDR1 SGHRS, CDR2 YFSETQ. This CDR3 region has 15 residues. The CDR3, as DNA: TGCGCCAGCAGCCTAAGGAATCTCCGGGATTCACCCCTCCACTTT. The encoded protein is CASSLRNLRDSPLHF.

The chain has TRBV6-1 and TRBJ1-1; the match to TRBD1 covers 10 bases. The CDR3 extends over 14 amino acids. Germline V gene lookup returns CDR1 MNHNS and CDR2 SASEGT. The V segment lost 6 bases and the J segment 11 bases; nucleotides outside the gene matches: 12. The CDR3 loop reads CASRTPAGTGVAFF. DNA for the CDR3: TGTGCCAGCAGAACACCTGCCGGGACAGGGGTTGCTTTCTTT.